This T cell receptor (beta chain) emerged from a study of shared clonotypes between healthy human individuals. With regard to this clone: Antigen specificity is unknown.

CDR3 length equals 13 residues. CDR1 and CDR2 from the germline V gene are LNHDA and SQIVND (reference sequence). The V gene end was trimmed by 6 bases and the J gene end by 6 bases; junction bases not matched to a gene: 5. Replicate PCRs for sorted subsets used 200 ng DNA; this equaled about 30,000 T cell genomes. The repertoire was sequenced with immunoSEQ multiplex PCR; TCRdb's copy has only in-frame clones and lacks some. Here the sample spans roughly 380,000 clones, 96% being singletons. Overall study findings and caveats: Non-shared clonotypes showed lower generation probabilities than clonotypes common to all four donors. Memory subsets had estimated richness that was generally smaller than that of naive subsets.

The sequencing input was memory CD8+ T cells sorted from blood. Regarding subset: CD45RO+ cells pooled with CCR7-negative TemRA cells. This sequence originates from a man under 40 in good health. The rearrangement joins TRBV19 to TRBJ2-4; TRBD1 aligns across 7 bases. This chain's CDR3 is CASSQTGPNIQYF. In DNA, the CDR3 is TGTGCCAGTAGCCAGACAGGGCCAAACATTCAGTACTTC.